This T cell receptor beta chain came from a study of human T cells and chemical hapten exposure. Study context: A 2 cm by 2 cm inner upper arm patch received 2% DPC for sensitization.

The study used a library that attached unique molecular identifiers to individual cDNA molecules. In the original processing: A per-sample median of roughly 96,000 TCRs was observed, with a range of about 23,224 to 750,000. One entry per CDR3 protein results from TCRdb running MiXCR on the RACE reads. These V and J calls originate from TCRdb's pipeline instead of the authors' own analysis. The repertoire has about 54,000 distinct CDR3 sequences, around 9.5% of them found once; the top ten carry around 1.6%. Germline loops: CDR1 SGHTA, CDR2 FQGNSA. V dropped 3 bases and J dropped 6 bases, with 14 bases sitting between them. The CDR3 runs 14 residues. The sample's time point: patch test 2, 6 weeks after DPC sensitization. Treatment noted: therapeutic diphenylcyclopropenone sensitization with weekly scalp DPC.

Sequences were derived from whole blood, sampled in connection with sensitization to the hapten diphenylcyclopropenone (DPC). The sequence was obtained from a woman aged 50 to 60 with alopecia areata. Some clones in this sample may be carry-over from other donors' samples. The rearrangement joins TRBV7-2 to TRBJ1-1; no reliable D call. CDR3 protein: CASSLKTGAPEAFF. The CDR3 DNA sequence: TGTGCCAGCAGCTTGAAAACGGGAGCCCCTGAAGCTTTCTTT.